The rows below give T cell receptor beta chains drawn from one sample of a study of siplizumab effects on memory and regulatory T cells. Data came from immunoSEQ multiplex PCR; TCRdb stores just in-frame clones and leaves some out. Seen here are some 120,000 clones, roughly 95% observed once, and the top ten hold approximately 0.17%. The sample consisted of non-Treg CD4+ T cells sorted from blood. The receptors were gathered from a human donor in good health. The CDR3 runs from the conserved cysteine through the conserved F or W. Each record gives: J gene, V gene, D gene, clone size, CDR3 protein, CDR3 DNA. D genes are given only for firm matches. Clone size is stated in some rows and not others, as once, few, many or a class when expanded.

>TRBJ1-3|TRBV6-5|NA|NA
CASSPDFSGNTIYF
TGTGCCAGCAGCCCAGACTTCTCTGGAAACACCATATATTTT
>TRBJ2-3|TRBV11-3|NA|NA
CASSPSDSTDTQYF
TGTGCCAGCAGCCCTTCAGACTCCACAGATACGCAGTATTTT
>TRBJ2-1|TRBV7-3|TRBD2|NA
CASSFRTSGEQFF
TGTGCCAGCAGCTTCAGGACTAGCGGAGAACAGTTCTTC
>TRBJ2-1|TRBV11-3|NA|NA
CASSQTWRDNEQFF
TGTGCCAGCAGCCAGACTTGGAGGGACAATGAGCAGTTCTTC
>TRBJ1-5|TRBV28|TRBD1|NA
CASSFADRAGQPQHF
TGTGCCAGCAGTTTCGCGGACAGGGCAGGGCAGCCCCAGCATTTT
>TRBJ1-4|TRBV28|NA|NA
CASSLEEKLFF
TGTGCCAGCAGTTTGGAGGAAAAACTGTTTTTT
>TRBJ2-7|TRBV14|NA|NA
CASSEGIVIYEQYF
TGTGCCAGCAGCGAAGGGATAGTAATCTACGAGCAGTACTTC
>TRBJ2-1|TRBV15|NA|NA
CATSVQDEQFF
TGTGCCACCAGCGTACAGGATGAGCAGTTCTTC
>TRBJ1-1|TRBV29-1|NA|NA
CSVGVGGTEAFF
TGCAGCGTTGGGGTAGGGGGAACTGAAGCTTTCTTT
>TRBJ2-3|TRBV5-6|TRBD1|once
CASRQGARDTQYF
TGTGCCAGCAGACAGGGGGCCAGGGATACGCAGTATTTT
>TRBJ1-5|TRBV2|NA|NA
CASSGGRNQPQHF
TGTGCCAGCAGTGGGGGGAGAAATCAGCCCCAGCATTTT
>TRBJ2-3|TRBV9|TRBD2|NA
CASSERGVTDTQYF
TGTGCCAGCAGCGAGCGGGGGGTTACAGATACGCAGTATTTT
>TRBJ2-3|TRBV11-2|NA|NA
CASGSGLYTDTQYF
TGTGCCAGCGGTTCGGGACTCTACACAGATACGCAGTATTTT
>TRBJ2-3|TRBV5-1|TRBD2|NA
CASNPLGGGATDTQYF
TGCGCCAGCAATCCCCTGGGCGGGGGGGCCACAGATACGCAGTATTTT
>TRBJ2-5|TRBV7-6|NA|NA
CASSFIGEETQYF
TGTGCCAGCAGCTTTATAGGGGAAGAGACCCAGTACTTC
>TRBJ2-1|TRBV15|TRBD2|NA
CATSRAGLAGGYNEQFF
TGTGCCACCAGCAGAGCCGGTCTAGCGGGGGGCTACAATGAGCAGTTCTTC
>TRBJ1-1|TRBV6-5|TRBD1|NA
CASSYVDRGTEAFF
TGTGCCAGCAGTTACGTGGACAGGGGCACTGAAGCTTTCTTT
>TRBJ1-6|TRBV6-1|NA|NA
CASSVGIINSPLHF
TGTGCCAGCAGTGTTGGGATTATTAATTCACCCCTCCACTTT
>TRBJ2-3|TRBV30|NA|NA
CAWDRTDTQYF
TGTGCCTGGGACCGCACAGATACGCAGTATTTT
>TRBJ1-1|TRBV6-4|NA|NA
CASSTGFGTEAFF
TGTGCCAGCAGTACAGGGTTTGGGACTGAAGCTTTCTTT
>TRBJ1-3|TRBV5-4|NA|NA
CASSLEPGNTIYF
TGTGCCAGCAGCTTGGAGCCTGGAAACACCATATATTTT
>TRBJ1-2|TRBV14|NA|NA
CASSPGRNYPSNYGYTF
TGTGCCAGCAGCCCGGGGAGAAACTATCCATCTAACTATGGCTACACCTTC
>TRBJ2-6|TRBV18|NA|NA
CASSPGAPSSGANVLTF
TGTGCCAGCTCACCGGGGGCCCCGAGCTCTGGGGCCAACGTCCTGACTTTC
>TRBJ2-3|TRBV19|NA|NA
CASSIQGVGTDTQYF
TGTGCCAGTAGTATCCAGGGTGTCGGCACAGATACGCAGTATTTT
>TRBJ1-5|TRBV30|NA|NA
CAWSAGISNQPQHF
TGTGCCTGGAGTGCCGGGATCAGCAATCAGCCCCAGCATTTT
>TRBJ1-4|TRBV7-6|TRBD1|NA
CASSPRQGGEKLFF
TGTGCCAGCAGCCCTAGACAGGGTGGTGAAAAACTGTTTTTT
>TRBJ2-2|TRBV18|NA|NA
CASSPVMGTGELFF
TGTGCCAGCTCACCAGTCATGGGCACCGGGGAGCTGTTTTTT